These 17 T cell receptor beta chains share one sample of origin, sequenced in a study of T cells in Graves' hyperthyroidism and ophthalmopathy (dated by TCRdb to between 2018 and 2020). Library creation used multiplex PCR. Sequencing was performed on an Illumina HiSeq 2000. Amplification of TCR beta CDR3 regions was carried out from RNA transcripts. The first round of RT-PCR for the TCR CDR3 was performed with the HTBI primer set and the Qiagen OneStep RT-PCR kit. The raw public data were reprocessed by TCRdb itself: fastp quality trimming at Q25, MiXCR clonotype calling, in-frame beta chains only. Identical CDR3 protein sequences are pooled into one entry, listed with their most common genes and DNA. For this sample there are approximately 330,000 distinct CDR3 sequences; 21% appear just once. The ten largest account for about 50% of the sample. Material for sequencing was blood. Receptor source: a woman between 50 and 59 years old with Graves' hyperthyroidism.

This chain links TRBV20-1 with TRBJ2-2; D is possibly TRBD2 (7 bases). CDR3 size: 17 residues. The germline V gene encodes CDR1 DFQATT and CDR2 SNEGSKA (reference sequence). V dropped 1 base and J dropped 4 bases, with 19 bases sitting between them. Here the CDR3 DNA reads TGCAGTGCTAGAGTCGGTAGCGGGCGCAGGGGCACCGGGGAGCTGTTTTTT. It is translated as CSARVGSGRRGTGELFF.

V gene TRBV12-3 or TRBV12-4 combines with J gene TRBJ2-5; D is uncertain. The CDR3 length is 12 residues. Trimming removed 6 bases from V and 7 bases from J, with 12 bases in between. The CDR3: CASSTDHATQYF. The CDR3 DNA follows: TGTGCCAGCAGCACGGACCATGCGACCCAGTACTTC.

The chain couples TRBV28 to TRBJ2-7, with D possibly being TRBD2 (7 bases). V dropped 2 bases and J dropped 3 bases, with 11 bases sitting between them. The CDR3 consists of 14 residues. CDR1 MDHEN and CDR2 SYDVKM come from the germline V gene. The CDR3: CASSLGGGLYEQYF. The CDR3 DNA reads TGTGCCAGCAGTTTAGGGGGGGGCCTCTACGAGCAGTACTTC.

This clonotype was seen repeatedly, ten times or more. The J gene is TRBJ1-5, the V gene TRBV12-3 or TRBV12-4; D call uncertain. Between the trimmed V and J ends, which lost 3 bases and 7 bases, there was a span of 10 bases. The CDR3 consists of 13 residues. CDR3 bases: TGTGCCAGCAGTTTTACCCGCCGGCAGCCCCAGCATTTT. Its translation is CASSFTRRQPQHF.

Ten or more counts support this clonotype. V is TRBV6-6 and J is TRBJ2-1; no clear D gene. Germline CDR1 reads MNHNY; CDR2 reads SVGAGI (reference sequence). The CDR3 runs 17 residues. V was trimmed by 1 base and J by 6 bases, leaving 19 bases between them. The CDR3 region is CASSYWDARADGNEQFF. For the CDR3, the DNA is TGTGCCAGCAGTTACTGGGATGCTAGAGCCGATGGCAATGAGCAGTTCTTC.

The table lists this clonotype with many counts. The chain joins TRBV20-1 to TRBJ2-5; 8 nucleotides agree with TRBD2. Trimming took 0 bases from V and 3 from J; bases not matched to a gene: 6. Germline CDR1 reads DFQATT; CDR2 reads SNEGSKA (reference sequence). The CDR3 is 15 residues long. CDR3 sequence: CSARDGGAFEETQYF. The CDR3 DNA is TGCAGTGCTAGAGACGGGGGGGCTTTTGAAGAGACCCAGTACTTC.

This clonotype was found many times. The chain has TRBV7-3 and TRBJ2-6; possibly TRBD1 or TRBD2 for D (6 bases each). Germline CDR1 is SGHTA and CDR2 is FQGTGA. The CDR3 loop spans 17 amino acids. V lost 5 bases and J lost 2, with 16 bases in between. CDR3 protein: CASSKGGRSTGANVLTF. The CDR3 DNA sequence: TGTGCCAGCAGCAAGGGGGGCAGAAGCACTGGGGCCAACGTCCTGACTTTC.

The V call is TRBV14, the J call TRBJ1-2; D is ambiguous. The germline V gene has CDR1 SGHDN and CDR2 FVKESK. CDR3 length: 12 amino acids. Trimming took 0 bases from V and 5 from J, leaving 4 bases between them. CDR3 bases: TGTGCCAGCAGCCAAGATCCTTATGGCTACACCTTC. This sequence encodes CASSQDPYGYTF.

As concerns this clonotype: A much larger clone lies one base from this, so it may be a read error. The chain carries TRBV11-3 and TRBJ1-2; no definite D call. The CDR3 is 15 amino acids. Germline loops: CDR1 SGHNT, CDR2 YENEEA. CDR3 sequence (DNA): TGTGCCAGCAGCTTAGGCATCGCAACTAACTATGGCCACACCTTC. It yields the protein CASSLGIATNYGHTF.

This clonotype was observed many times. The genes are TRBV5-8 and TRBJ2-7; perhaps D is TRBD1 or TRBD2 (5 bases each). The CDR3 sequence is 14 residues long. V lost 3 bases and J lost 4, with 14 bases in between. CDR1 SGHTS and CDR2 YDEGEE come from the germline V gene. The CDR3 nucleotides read TGTGCCAGCAGCTCGGGACCGCTACCATACGAGCAGTACTTC. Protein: CASSSGPLPYEQYF. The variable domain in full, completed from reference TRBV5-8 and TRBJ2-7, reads EAGVTQSPTHLIKTRGQQATLRCSPISGHTSVYWYQQALGLGLQFLLWYDEGEERNRGNFPPRFSGRQFPNYSSELNVNALELEDSALYLCASSSGPLPYEQYFGPGTRLTVT.

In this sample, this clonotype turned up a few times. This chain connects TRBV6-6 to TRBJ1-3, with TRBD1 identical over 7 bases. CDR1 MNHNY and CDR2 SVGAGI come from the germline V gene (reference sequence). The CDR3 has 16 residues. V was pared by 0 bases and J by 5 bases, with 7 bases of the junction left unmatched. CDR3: CASSYSIGTARNTIYF. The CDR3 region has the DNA TGTGCCAGCAGTTACTCGATCGGGACAGCCAGAAACACCATATATTTT.

CDR3 sequence: CASSSTGGTSNQPQHF. The DNA of the CDR3 is TGTGCCAGCAGCTCCACAGGGGGAACTAGCAATCAGCCCCAGCATTTT. The rearrangement uses TRBV5-6 and TRBJ1-5; 8 nucleotides agree with TRBD1. The CDR3 has 16 residues. The junction had 5 bases not matched to a gene; V was cut back by 3 bases and J by 0 bases. From germline, CDR1 is SGHDT and CDR2 YYEEEE.

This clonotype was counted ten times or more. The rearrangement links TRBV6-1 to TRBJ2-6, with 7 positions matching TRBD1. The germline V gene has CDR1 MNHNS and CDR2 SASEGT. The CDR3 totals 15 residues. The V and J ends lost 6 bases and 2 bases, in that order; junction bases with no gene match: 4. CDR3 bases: TGTGCCAGCAGGGACAGGATAACTGGGGCCAACGTCCTGACTTTC. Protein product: CASRDRITGANVLTF.

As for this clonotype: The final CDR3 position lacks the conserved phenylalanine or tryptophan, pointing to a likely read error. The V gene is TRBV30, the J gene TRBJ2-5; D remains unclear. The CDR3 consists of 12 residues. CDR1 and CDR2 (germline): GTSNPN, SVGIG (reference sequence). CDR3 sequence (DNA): TGTGCTCATGCACGGCCTGGTGAAACCCAGTACCTC. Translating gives CAHARPGETQYL.

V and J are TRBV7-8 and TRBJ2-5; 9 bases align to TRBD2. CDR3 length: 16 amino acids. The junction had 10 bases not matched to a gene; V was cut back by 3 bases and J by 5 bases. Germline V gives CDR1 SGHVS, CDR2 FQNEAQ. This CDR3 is CASSLAGGPISETQYF. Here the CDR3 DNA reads TGTGCCAGCAGCTTGGCGGGAGGGCCGATTTCGGAGACCCAGTACTTC.

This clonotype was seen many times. The CDR3 protein is CASSLGYPQETQYF. As DNA, the CDR3 is TGTGCCAGCAGCTTAGGCTACCCCCAAGAGACCCAGTACTTC. J is TRBJ2-5 and V is TRBV11-2; no clear D. Trimming removed 1 base at V and 1 base at J, with 7 bases between. The germline CDR1 and CDR2 sequences are SGHAT and FQNNGV. The CDR3 consists of 14 residues.

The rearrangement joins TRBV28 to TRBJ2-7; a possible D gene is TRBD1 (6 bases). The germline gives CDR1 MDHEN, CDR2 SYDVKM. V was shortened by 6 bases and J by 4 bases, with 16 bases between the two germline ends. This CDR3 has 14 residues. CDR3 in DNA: TGTGCCAGCAGACCCCTAGAGGGGGTATACGAGCAGTACTTC. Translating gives CASRPLEGVYEQYF.